This T cell receptor beta chain was recovered during a study of T cells in tuberculosis (dated by TCRdb to between 2018 and 2020). In the study overall: In the study, CD1B tetramers and high-throughput TCR immunosequencing were combined to characterize T cells specific for the mycobacterial lipid antigen glucose monomycolate (GMM). In a South African clinical cohort, IGRA-negative adolescents, IGRA-positive adolescents with latent tuberculosis and adults with active tuberculosis were compared, with ten to eleven people in each group. Study-wide findings and limitations: A classifier using the diverse GMM-specific repertoire reached roughly 89% accuracy (AUROC about 0.91), compared with roughly 70% accuracy using GEM motif frequencies. Smaller mean NN-distances to GMM-specific TCRs were observed in active tuberculosis TCR-alpha repertoires than in IGRA-negative controls, suggesting clonal expansion of GMM-specific TCRs. Clinical samples were chosen by availability of cryopreserved specimens, and active tuberculosis cases were adults while controls were adolescents. Shorter CDR3-alpha lengths in active tuberculosis patients partly drove the smaller NN-distances, and the TCR-beta difference was not statistically significant.

This clone was counted once. What this receptor recognizes is not known. The sample holds no much larger clone one base away, and base qualities are not on file. The immunoSEQ multiplex PCR assay was used to generate TCR libraries, with TCR-beta and/or TCR-alpha/delta assays applied to each sample. Amplified TCR libraries were sequenced on the Illumina high-throughput platform. In the paper's pipeline: Clustering and dimensionality reduction relied on pairwise TCRdist distances among GMM-specific receptors from T cells that were either sorted ex vivo or expanded in vitro. The score assigned to each clinical repertoire was mean NN-distance, meaning the average TCRdist to the nearest 10% of tetramer-positive reference sequences. GEM TCR motif frequency was computed as the fraction of unique TCRs matching known GEM sequences by V/J usage and CDR3 length. Linear discriminant analysis with leave-one-out cross-validation, implemented in scikit-learn, was used to classify active tuberculosis. TCRdb holds this immuneACCESS table with in-frame rearrangements only. Some clones are missing; in checked studies, unresolved V genes explain under half, and the rest has no known cause. Clone size and V and J calls were adopted from that table, with D and trimming inferred from the DNA. Counted in this sample were 35,000 to 55,000 clones; roughly 94% of them appeared once. Around 1.9% of the sample is in the top ten clones.

At study entry, a tuberculin skin test and the QuantiFERON-TB GOLD In-Tube IGRA were used to screen adolescents for latent tuberculosis infection. Immunosequencing was performed on unsorted cryopreserved PBMC and covered around 94,000 T cells per clinical donor on average. Eleven high schools in the Worcester region of the Western Cape, South Africa, served as enrollment sites for adolescents aged 12 to 18 years. Roughly ten M. tuberculosis-infected adolescents and approximately ten uninfected adolescents were selected, with the two groups matched for age and sex. PBMC from adolescents were isolated by density centrifugation from freshly drawn heparinized blood and were then cryopreserved. The germline V gene encodes CDR1 SGHTA and CDR2 FQGNSA. V is shortened by 1 base, J by 4 bases, and the region joining them spans 5 bases. The CDR3 covers 12 residues, taking in both the cysteine and the phenylalanine. Left in the record is the CDR3 DNA by itself, 36 bases read in frame from the first base.

The receptor chain draws on TRBV7-2 and TRBJ2-7, with the D gene not clear enough to name. Material for sequencing was PBMCs. The sequence came from a donor aged 10-29 years with latent tuberculosis or without tuberculosis infection. Some clones in this sample may be carry-over from other donors' samples. The CDR3 has the sequence CASSLVGYEQYF. The DNA reads TGTGCCAGCAGCTTAGTCGGGTACGAGCAGTACTTC.